The present entry profiles one T cell receptor beta chain with its context. This CDR3 spans 17 amino acids. With V trimmed by 0 bases and J by 6 bases, 9 bases remained unmatched. The germline gives CDR1 SGHRS, CDR2 YFSETQ. As originally analysed: Amplification from reference gene primers served as the basis for estimated nucleated cell counts. The repertoire was sequenced with immunoSEQ multiplex PCR; TCRdb's copy has only in-frame clones and lacks some. The D gene and trimming were derived from the DNA, and the V and J assignments and clone size from that table. This sample yields over 120,000 clones, of which roughly four fifths are seen a single time; approximately 3.8% belongs to the top ten. The data are from a study of blood T cell repertoires in COVID-19. Whole-study context: COVID-19 samples from acute and convalescent phases originated in the United States, Italy and Spain.

The receptor was isolated from an older woman with acute or convalescent COVID-19. The sequenced sample was peripheral blood. This chain connects TRBV5-1 to TRBJ2-5; 12 positions agree with TRBD2. CDR3 coding DNA: TGCGCCAGCAGCTTGGGTTCCTCGACTAGCGGGAGTAAGACCCAGTACTTC. Residues: CASSLGSSTSGSKTQYF. The entire variable domain, with the rest obtained from reference TRBV5-1 and TRBJ2-5, is as follows: KAGVTQTPRYLIKTRGQQVTLSCSPISGHRSVSWYQQTPGQGLQFLFEYFSETQRNKGNFPGRFSGRQFSNSRSEMNVSTLELGDSALYLCASSLGSSTSGSKTQYFGPGTRLLVL.